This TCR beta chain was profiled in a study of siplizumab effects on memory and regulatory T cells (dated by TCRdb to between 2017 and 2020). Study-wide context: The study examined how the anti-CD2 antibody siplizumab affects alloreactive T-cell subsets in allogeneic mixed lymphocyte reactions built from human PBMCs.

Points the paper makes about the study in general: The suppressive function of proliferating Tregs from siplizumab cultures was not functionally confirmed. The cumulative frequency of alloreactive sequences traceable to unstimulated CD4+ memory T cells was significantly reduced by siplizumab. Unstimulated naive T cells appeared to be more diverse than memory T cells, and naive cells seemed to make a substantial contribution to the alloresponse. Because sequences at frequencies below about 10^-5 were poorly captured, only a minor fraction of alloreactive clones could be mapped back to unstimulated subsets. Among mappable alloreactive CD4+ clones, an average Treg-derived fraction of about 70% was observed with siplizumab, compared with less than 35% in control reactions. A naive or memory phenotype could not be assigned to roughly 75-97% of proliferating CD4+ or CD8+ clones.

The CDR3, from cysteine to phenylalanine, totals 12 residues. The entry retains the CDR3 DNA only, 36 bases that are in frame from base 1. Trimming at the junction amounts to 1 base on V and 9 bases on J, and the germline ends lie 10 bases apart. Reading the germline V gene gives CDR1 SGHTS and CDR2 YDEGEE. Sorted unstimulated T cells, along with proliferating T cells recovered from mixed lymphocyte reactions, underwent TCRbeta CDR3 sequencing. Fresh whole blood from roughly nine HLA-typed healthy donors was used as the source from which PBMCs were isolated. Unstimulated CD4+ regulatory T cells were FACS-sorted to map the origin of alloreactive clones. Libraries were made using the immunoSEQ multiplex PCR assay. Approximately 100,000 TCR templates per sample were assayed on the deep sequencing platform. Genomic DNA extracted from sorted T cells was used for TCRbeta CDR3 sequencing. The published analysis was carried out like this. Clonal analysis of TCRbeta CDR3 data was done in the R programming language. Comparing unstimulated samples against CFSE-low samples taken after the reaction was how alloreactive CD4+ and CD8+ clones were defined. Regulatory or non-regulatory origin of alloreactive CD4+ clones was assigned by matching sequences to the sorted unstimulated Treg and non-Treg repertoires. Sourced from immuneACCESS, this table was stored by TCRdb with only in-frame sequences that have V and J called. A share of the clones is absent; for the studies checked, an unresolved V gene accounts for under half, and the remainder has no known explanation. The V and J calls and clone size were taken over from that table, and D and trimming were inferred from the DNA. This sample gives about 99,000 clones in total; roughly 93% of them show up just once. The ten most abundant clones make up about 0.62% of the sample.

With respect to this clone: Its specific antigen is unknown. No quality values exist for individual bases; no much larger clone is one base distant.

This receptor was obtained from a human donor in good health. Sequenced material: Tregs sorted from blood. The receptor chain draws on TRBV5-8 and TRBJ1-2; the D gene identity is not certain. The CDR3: CASSLSLLRYTF. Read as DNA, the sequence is TGTGCCAGCAGCTTGTCTCTGCTTCGCTACACCTTC.